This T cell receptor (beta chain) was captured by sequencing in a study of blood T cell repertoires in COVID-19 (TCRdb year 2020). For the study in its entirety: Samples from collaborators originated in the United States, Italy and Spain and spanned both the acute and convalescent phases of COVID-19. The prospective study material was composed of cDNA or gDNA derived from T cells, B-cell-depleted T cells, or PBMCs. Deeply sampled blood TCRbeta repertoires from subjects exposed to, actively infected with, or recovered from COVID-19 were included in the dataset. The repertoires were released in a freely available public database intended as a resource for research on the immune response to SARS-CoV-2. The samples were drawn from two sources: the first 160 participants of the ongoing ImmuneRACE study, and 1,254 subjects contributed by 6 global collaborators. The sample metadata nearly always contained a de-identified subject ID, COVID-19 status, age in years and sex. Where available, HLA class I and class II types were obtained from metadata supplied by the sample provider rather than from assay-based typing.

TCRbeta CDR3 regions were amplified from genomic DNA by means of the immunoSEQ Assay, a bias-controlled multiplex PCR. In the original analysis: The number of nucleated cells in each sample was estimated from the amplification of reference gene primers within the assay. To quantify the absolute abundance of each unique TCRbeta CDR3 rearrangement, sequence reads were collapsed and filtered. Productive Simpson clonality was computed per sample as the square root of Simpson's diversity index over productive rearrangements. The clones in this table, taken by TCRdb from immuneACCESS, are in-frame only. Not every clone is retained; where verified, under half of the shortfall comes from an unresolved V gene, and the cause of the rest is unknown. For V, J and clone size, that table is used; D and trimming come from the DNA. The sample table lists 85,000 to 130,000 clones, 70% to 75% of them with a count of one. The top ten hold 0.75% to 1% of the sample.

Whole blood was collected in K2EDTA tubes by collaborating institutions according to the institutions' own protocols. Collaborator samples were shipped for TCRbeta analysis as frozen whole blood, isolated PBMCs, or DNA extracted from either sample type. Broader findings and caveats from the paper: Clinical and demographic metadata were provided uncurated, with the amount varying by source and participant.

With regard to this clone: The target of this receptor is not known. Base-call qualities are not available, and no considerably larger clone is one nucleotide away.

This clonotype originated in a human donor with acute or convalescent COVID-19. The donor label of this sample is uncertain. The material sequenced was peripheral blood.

The CDR3 reads CASSVDRGYGYTF. The nucleotide sequence is TGTGCCAGCAGCGTGGACAGGGGCTATGGCTACACCTTC. In this chain, TRBV9 is recombined with TRBJ1-2; 9 bases in the junction line up with TRBD1. Inclusive of the bounding cysteine and phenylalanine, the CDR3 is 13 residues long. Of all the DNA, just the CDR3 is kept, 39 bases in frame from base 1. Compared with germline, V lacks 2 bases and J lacks 4 bases; bases without a gene match: 0. The germline V gene yields SGDLS for CDR1 and YYNGEE for CDR2.